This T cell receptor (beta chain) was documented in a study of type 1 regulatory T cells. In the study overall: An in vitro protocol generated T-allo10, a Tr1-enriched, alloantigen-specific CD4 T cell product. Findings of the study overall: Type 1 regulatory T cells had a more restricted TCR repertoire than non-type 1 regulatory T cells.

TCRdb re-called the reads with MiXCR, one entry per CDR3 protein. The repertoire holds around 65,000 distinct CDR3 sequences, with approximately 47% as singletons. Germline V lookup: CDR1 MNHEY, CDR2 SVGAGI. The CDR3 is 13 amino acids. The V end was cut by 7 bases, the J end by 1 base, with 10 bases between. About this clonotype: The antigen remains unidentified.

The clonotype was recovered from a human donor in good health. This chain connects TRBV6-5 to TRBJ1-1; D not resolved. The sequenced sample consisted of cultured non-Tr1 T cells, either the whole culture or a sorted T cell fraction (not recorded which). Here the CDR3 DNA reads TGTGCCAGCATTGGTGGGCCGAACACTGAAGCTTTCTTT. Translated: CASIGGPNTEAFF.